This TCR beta chain was captured by sequencing in a study of blood T cell repertoires in COVID-19. From germline, CDR1 is SNHLY and CDR2 FYNNEI. V lost 4 bases, J lost 1 base, and 4 bases stayed unmatched. The CDR3 runs to 14 residues. TCRdb's copy holds only in-frame clones and misses some; the assay was immunoSEQ multiplex PCR. The sample records 200,000 to 250,000 clones, approximately 84% being singletons. The receptor was isolated from a man between 60 and 70 years old who had recovered from COVID-19. Sequencing was done on a sample of PBMCs or T cells enriched from blood (not recorded which). The chain uses TRBV2 and TRBJ2-7; 7 positions agree with TRBD1. The CDR3 loop is CASSGDRKSYEQYF. The CDR3 bases are TGTGCCAGCAGTGGGGACAGAAAGTCCTACGAGCAGTACTTC.